This T cell receptor (beta chain) was identified in a study of early T cells in non-severe SARS-CoV-2 infection (dated by TCRdb to the early 2020s). About the study as a whole: Because TCR sequencing was done on bulk RNA from unsorted whole blood, the alpha and beta chains could not be paired.

V and J are truncated by 4 bases and 0 bases respectively, leaving an intervening sequence of 8 bases. The germline V gene (reference sequence) sets CDR1 to LNHDA and CDR2 to SQIVND. Counted from cysteine to phenylalanine, this CDR3 has 14 amino acids. Solely the CDR3 DNA is kept, with 42 bases framed from the first base. Set within a cohort of healthcare workers in London, UK, this nested case-control study involved weekly PCR testing of nasopharyngeal swabs along with blood sampling. Healthcare workers were enrolled in the week of the UK lockdown, from 23 to 31 March 2020, and were followed every week for up to about 16 weeks. This clonotype showed up many times. The antigen this receptor binds is unknown. Per-nucleotide qualities are absent, and no much larger clonotype sits a single base away. Libraries came from 5' RACE. TCRdb shows the sequencer as NextSeq 500. Unique molecular identifiers were attached to individual cDNA molecules in the TCR library protocol so that sequencing error and PCR bias could be corrected. Sequencing covered both TCR alpha and beta chains, and within each sample the abundances of alpha and beta sequences were tightly co-correlated. On the study's bioinformatics: Decombinator V4 was used to annotate the V gene, J gene and CDR3 of the TCR sequences. Expanded TCRs were defined as changing significantly between any two time points under a Poisson model with p below 0.0001. Abundances of TCRs were expressed as counts per million after normalisation to the total number of TCRs sequenced in each sample. TRAV1-2 paired with TRAJ12, TRAJ20 or TRAJ33 defined MAIT TCRs, while TRAV10 paired with TRAJ18 defined iNKT TCRs. A search of VDJdb, accessed on 1 November 2021, was run for TCRs annotated to CMV, EBV and SARS-CoV-2, with TCRs annotated for multiple antigens excluded. TCRdb reprocessed the public reads (quality trimming at Q25 with fastp, clone calling with MiXCR) and kept in-frame beta chains. Duplicate CDR3 protein sequences are folded into a single record with the most common DNA and genes. TCRdb's processing, not the authors' own work, is the source of the V and J calls. Here the sample has 85,000 to 100,000 distinct CDR3 sequences; roughly 15% occur a single time. The ten most abundant clones make up just over 5% of the sample.

Study-wide findings and limitations: VDJdb matching was skewed toward anti-spike CD8 responses, so virus-specific expansions were likely underestimated and private and CD4 specificities were missed.

The material was whole blood, obtained at baseline. The chain is encoded by TRBV19 joined to TRBJ2-3; no D gene is confidently identified. This TCR came from an adult who was a healthcare worker with PCR-confirmed SARS-CoV-2 infection or an uninfected control (not recorded which). The CDR3 protein sequence reads: CASSSETSTDTQYF. The DNA is TGTGCCAGTAGTAGCGAGACTAGCACAGATACGCAGTATTTT. This CDR3, with the reference TRBV19 and TRBJ2-3 proteins standing in past its ends, gives the full variable domain DGGITQSPKYLFRKEGQNVTLSCEQNLNHDAMYWYRQDPGQGLRLIYYSQIVNDFQKGDIAEGYSVSREKKESFPLTVTSAQKNPTAFYLCASSSETSTDTQYFGPGTRLTVL.